This passage covers 18 T cell receptor beta chains from one sample sequenced in a study of tumor-infiltrating lymphocytes in primary liver carcinoma. Priming with a constant-region primer yielded TCR beta cDNA from around 540 ng total RNA. Employing slightly modified ARM-PCR, three nested multiplex PCR rounds were run, and these gave rise to the TCR beta libraries. The study ran its first two PCR rounds for roughly 10 cycles each, using TRBV1-TRBV30 forward primers and a C-beta reverse primer. TCRdb fed the multiplex PCR reads into MiXCR, producing one record per CDR3 protein. This sample has 80,000 to 100,000 distinct CDR3 sequences, with approximately 68% found just once. Co-extracting RNA and DNA was done with roughly 17-34 mg of unsorted bulk tissue as input. Specimen: tumor-adjacent normal liver tissue. These receptors all stem from a man aged 40-55 years with primary liver carcinoma and hepatitis B virus infection.

Of note for this clonotype: With a much larger clone just one base away, this may be a read error. This chain joins TRBV12-3 or TRBV12-4 and TRBJ1-2, with TRBD1 identical over 8 bases. This CDR3 comprises 13 residues. The CDR3 loop reads CANSLQGADGYTF. The CDR3 DNA is TGTGCCAACAGTTTGCAGGGGGCCGATGGCTACACCTTC.

The chain is built from TRBV4-2 and TRBJ2-1, with TRBD2 as a possible D gene (5 bases). This CDR3 comprises 17 residues. The germline V gene encodes CDR1 LGHNA and CDR2 YNFKEQ. The CDR3 protein is CVSSPQHGMAYPGEQFF. CDR3 bases: TGTGTTAGCAGCCCCCAGCACGGGATGGCCTACCCTGGGGAGCAGTTCTTC.

Comments on this clonotype: One end of the junction does not line up with germline, which may come from a read error. The chain recombines TRBV5-1 with TRBJ2-1, with TRBD2 identical over 8 bases. The CDR3 sequence is 20 residues long. The germline V gene has CDR1 SGHRS and CDR2 YFSETQ. CDR3 in DNA: TGCGCCAACAGCTTGGCCGGGCTAGCGGGCCCCGTTAGGTCCTACAATGAGCAGTTCTTC. Protein sequence: CANSLAGLAGPVRSYNEQFF.

At least ten counts were recorded for this clonotype. This sequence joins TRBV4-1 and TRBJ2-4; D not certain. CDR1 is MGHRA and CDR2 is YSYEKL in the germline V gene. The V end was cut by 0 bases, the J end by 0 bases, with 12 bases between. The CDR3 sequence is 17 residues long. The CDR3 sequence: CASSQDGAQLAKNIQYF. CDR3 sequence (DNA): TGCGCCAGCAGCCAAGATGGTGCGCAGTTAGCCAAAAACATTCAGTACTTC.

Concerning this clonotype itself: It may be a read error: a sequence one base away is much more abundant. The chain is built from TRBV28 and TRBJ1-1, with D possibly TRBD1 on 5 matching bases. The V gene's germline CDR1 is MDHEN and CDR2 SYDVKM. The CDR3 totals 15 residues. The ends were cut back, 6 bases at V and 11 bases at J, with 25 bases in the middle. The CDR3 region has the DNA TGTGCCAGCAGCTACCTGCCAGGTCCGCTGGGGGAGGCTTTCTTT. The encoded protein is CASSYLPGPLGEAFF. Supplemented by reference TRBV28 and TRBJ1-1, the full variable domain reads DVKVTQSSRYLVKRTGEKVFLECVQDMDHENMFWYRQDPGLGLRLIYFSYDVKMKEKGDIPEGYSVSREKKERFSLILESASTNQTSMYLCASSYLPGPLGEAFFGQGTRLTVV.

Turning to this clonotype: At one boundary the junction diverges from the germline segment, which might be a read error. The chain couples TRBV4-1 to TRBJ2-7; 8 bases line up with TRBD2. There are 14 residues in the CDR3. CDR1 and CDR2 from the germline V gene are MGHRA and YSYEKL. This chain's CDR3 is CASSHDLLAEDQYF. DNA for the CDR3: TGCGCCAGTAGCCATGATCTACTAGCGGAAGATCAGTACTTC.

About this clonotype: This likely comes from a read error, as the CDR3 has no conserved phenylalanine or tryptophan at its end. The chain joins TRBV6-1 to TRBJ2-7; D possibly uses TRBD1 or TRBD2 (5 bases each). Germline CDR1 and CDR2: MNHNS and SASEGT. CDR3 length: 16 residues. The DNA of the CDR3 is TGTGCCAGCGGTGAAAAGGGGAGCGGCCCCTCCTACGAGCAGTACTCC. Translation: CASGEKGSGPSYEQYS.

The chain recombines TRBV6-5 with TRBJ1-2; tentative D call: TRBD1 (6 bases). The CDR3 totals 16 residues. Germline V gene data show CDR1 as MNHEY and CDR2 as SVGAGI. Trimming took 9 bases from V and 4 from J, leaving 24 bases between them. The CDR3 loop is CASSLGSRDTLYGYTF. The CDR3 DNA reads TGTGCCAGTAGCCTCGGATCCCGGGACACCCTCTATGGCTACACCTTC.

Details on this clonotype: Likely a read error: the CDR3 ends without its conserved phenylalanine or tryptophan. The chain combines TRBV12-3 or TRBV12-4 with TRBJ2-7; D not resolved. Trimming took 7 bases from V and 0 from J, leaving 13 bases between them. The CDR3 runs to 14 residues. The CDR3 coding sequence is TGTGCCAGCATAATCGACTCCAGCTCCTACGAGCAGTACATC. Protein: CASIIDSSSYEQYI.

This clonotype was picked up a small number of times. This may be a read error, as it is one base from a much larger clone. The chain joins TRBV6-6 to TRBJ2-3; TRBD1 matches 12 bases. In germline, CDR1 is MNHNY, CDR2 SVGAGI (reference sequence). This CDR3 region has 16 residues. The CDR3 bases are TGTGCCAGCAGTTACTTCGGGACAGGGGGCGAGGATATGCAGTATTTT. It codes for CASSYFGTGGEDMQYF.

Remarks on this clonotype: Germline and junction disagree at one end, which may indicate a read error. J is TRBJ2-6 and V is TRBV6-5; no reliable D call. This CDR3 is 16 amino acids long. Germline assignment: CDR1 MNHEY and CDR2 SVGAGI. CDR3 residues: CASSYSVAPGTNVLTF. CDR3 bases: TGCGCCAGCAGTTACTCGGTGGCACCTGGGACCAACGTCCTGACTTTC.

The rearrangement joins TRBV7-9 to TRBJ2-3; possibly TRBD2 for D (5 bases). V was clipped by 5 bases and J by 6 bases, with 15 bases between them. The CDR3 is 14 amino acids. Per germline, CDR1 SEHNR and CDR2 FQNEAQ (reference sequence). Here the CDR3 reads CASSISLEEDTQYF. The CDR3 nucleotides are TGTGCCAGCAGCATTAGCTTGGAGGAGGATACGCAGTATTTT.

The CDR3 DNA reads TGCAGCGTCGCACAGGAGAAAAGGGATGAGCAGTTCTTC. Translated: CSVAQEKRDEQFF. The chain combines TRBV29-1 with TRBJ2-1; D possibly corresponds to TRBD1 (5 bases). The germline V and J ends were trimmed by 6 bases and 8 bases, with 17 bases remaining between them. Germline V gene data show CDR1 as SQVTM and CDR2 as ANQGSEA. The CDR3 runs 13 residues.

As regards this clonotype: A clone one base away is much larger, so this may be a read error. The chain joins TRBV10-3 to TRBJ2-1; 8 bases are shared with TRBD2. Germline CDR1 reads ENHRY; CDR2 reads SYGVKD. The length of the CDR3 is 16 residues. The CDR3 reads CAITFVAGSSFNEQFF. The CDR3 DNA is TGTGCCATCACATTCGTAGCGGGAAGCTCCTTCAATGAGCAGTTCTTC.

Regarding this clonotype: Being one base from a much bigger clone, this may be a read error. In this CDR3 the conserved last residue, phenylalanine or tryptophan, is missing, so a read error is likely. The chain employs TRBV28 and TRBJ2-2; TRBD1 aligns across 7 bases. This CDR3 contains 16 residues. The V segment lost 7 bases and the J segment 1 base; nucleotides outside the gene matches: 9. CDR1 is MDHEN and CDR2 is SYDVKM in the germline V gene. The CDR3 sequence: CASTSYRGVNTGELFL. The DNA of the CDR3 is TGTGCCAGCACTTCCTACAGGGGCGTGAACACCGGGGAGCTGTTTTTA.

A note on this clonotype: This may come from a read error, since a much larger clone is one base off. This chain's CDR3 is CASSLVTSGSPNSYNEQFF. The CDR3 coding sequence is TGTGCCAGCAGCTTAGTGACTAGCGGGAGCCCGAACTCCTACAATGAGCAGTTCTTC. J is TRBJ2-1 and V is TRBV7-8, with 12 bases that match TRBD2. After removal of 1 base from V and 0 bases from J, the junction contained 7 bases not matched to a gene. The CDR3 is made up of 19 amino acids. Germline-derived CDR1 and CDR2 are SGHVS and FQNEAQ. Looking up the rest from reference TRBV7-8 and TRBJ2-1 gives the full variable domain: GAGVSQSPRYKVAKRGQDVALRCDPISGHVSLFWYQQALGQGPEFLTYFQNEAQLDKSGLPSDRFFAERPEGSVSTLKIQRTQQEDSAVYLCASSLVTSGSPNSYNEQFFGPGTRLTVL.

Concerning this clonotype: The CDR3 end shows no conserved phenylalanine or tryptophan, and so a read error is likely. The V and J genes are TRBV11-2 and TRBJ2-2, with 8 positions matching TRBD2. V was clipped by 3 bases and J by 5 bases; unmatched bases: 14. The CDR3 is 18 amino acids. The V gene's germline CDR1 is SGHAT and CDR2 FQNNGV. The CDR3 sequence is CASSFRGLVGVKTGELFS. The CDR3 nucleotides are TGTGCCAGCAGCTTCCGGGGACTAGTGGGAGTGAAGACCGGGGAGCTGTTTTCT.

In regard to this clonotype: One junction end does not reproduce the germline sequence, and a read error may be involved. The chain employs TRBV12-3 or TRBV12-4 and TRBJ2-7; D assignment may be TRBD1 or TRBD2 (5 bases each). CDR3 length equals 12 residues. This CDR3 is CVSGLGEYEQYF. CDR3 sequence (DNA): TGTGTCAGCGGTCTAGGGGAATACGAGCAGTACTTC.